This T cell receptor (beta chain) was recovered during a study of identical twins' blood T cells. Study background: About six alpha and six beta libraries together yielded 50 million to 65 million reads. Findings and caveats of the study: Each donor's most abundant TCRbeta clonotypes shared more CDR3 sequences with her twin than unrelated donors.

The sample holds a few counts of this clonotype. The antigen is not known. Germline-derived CDR1 and CDR2 are LNHDA and SQIVND (reference sequence). This CDR3 has 15 residues. Trimming at V came to 5 bases and at J to 1 base, leaving 6 bases not matched to a gene. Each TCR cDNA library carried sample-specific barcodes on both ends. MiXCR, applied by TCRdb to the 5' RACE reads, yields one record per CDR3 protein. This sample has roughly 380,000 distinct CDR3 sequences, with about 28% found just once. The donors were healthy female monozygous twins, three pairs in total. The V and J genes are TRBV19 and TRBJ1-1, with 8 bases lining up with TRBD1. The source is a woman between 18 and 55 years old in good health. The sample taken for sequencing was PBMCs. The CDR3 here is CASSPPGQENTEAFF. For the CDR3, the DNA is TGTGCCAGTAGTCCTCCGGGACAGGAGAACACTGAAGCTTTCTTT.